The clone carrying this T cell receptor beta chain was counted only a few times. Antigen unknown. Gene names and germline match the mouse. Sequencing ends 1 residue short of the CDR3 end; the germline J gene provides the rest. This entry belongs to a study of tissue T cells after allogeneic stem cell transplantation. Regarding the study as a whole: Within patients, tissue anatomy strongly shaped TCR repertoire composition. Across patients, clones rarely overlapped, yet motif clusters were shared tissue-specifically. This small cohort was clinically heterogeneous, and sampling depth was a limitation.

The time point here: mouse harvest day 7 after allogeneic transplant. Mouse grafts combined 10^7 T-cell-depleted bone marrow cells with 10^6 splenic CD5+ T cells. The V gene lost 2 bases and the J gene lost 0 bases, with 8 bases spanning the gap. CDR1 and CDR2 from the germline V gene are KGHPV and FQNQEV (reference sequence). This CDR3 has 14 amino acids. The table came from immunoSEQ multiplex PCR; TCRdb's copy has only in-frame clones and leaves some out. The sample yields several thousand clones, roughly 49% seen once. The gene calls are TRBV26 and TRBJ2-7; a weak D match, TRBD1 (6 bases). The TCR originated in a female BALB/c mouse given C57BL/6 T cells with graft-versus-host disease after an allogeneic hematopoietic cell transplant. The material sequenced was gut tissue. The CDR3 bases that were read are TGTGCCAGCAGTCTGGGGACAATCTCCTATGAACAGTAC. Residues: CASSLGTISYEQY. In full, the CDR3 reads CASSLGTISYEQYF.